The sequence of this T cell receptor (beta chain) was determined in a study of CD8 T cells in ankylosing spondylitis. General study results and limits: Past research had described some motif variants in reactive arthritis synovial fluid and blood.

The CDR3 extends over 16 amino acids. Germline V gene data show CDR1 as LGHDT and CDR2 as YNNKEL (reference sequence). The V end was cut by 0 bases, the J end by 2 bases, with 14 bases between. This clonotype was seen repeatedly, ten times or more. The antigen is unknown. Molecular-barcoded quantitative 5'-RACE produced these TCR beta libraries. In TCRdb, the 5' RACE reads were re-called with MiXCR into one record per CDR3 protein. The data hold 200,000 to 300,000 distinct CDR3 sequences, with 9.5% to 12% observed a single time. This chain links TRBV3-1 with TRBJ2-7; TRBD2 might be the D (5 bases). The TCR sequence derives from a male donor with ankylosing spondylitis or in good health (not recorded which). The sample was blood, either unsorted or a sorted T cell fraction (not recorded which). This chain's CDR3 is CASSQDLTDGAYEQYF. In nucleotides, the CDR3 is TGTGCCAGCAGCCAAGATTTGACGGACGGGGCCTACGAGCAGTACTTC.